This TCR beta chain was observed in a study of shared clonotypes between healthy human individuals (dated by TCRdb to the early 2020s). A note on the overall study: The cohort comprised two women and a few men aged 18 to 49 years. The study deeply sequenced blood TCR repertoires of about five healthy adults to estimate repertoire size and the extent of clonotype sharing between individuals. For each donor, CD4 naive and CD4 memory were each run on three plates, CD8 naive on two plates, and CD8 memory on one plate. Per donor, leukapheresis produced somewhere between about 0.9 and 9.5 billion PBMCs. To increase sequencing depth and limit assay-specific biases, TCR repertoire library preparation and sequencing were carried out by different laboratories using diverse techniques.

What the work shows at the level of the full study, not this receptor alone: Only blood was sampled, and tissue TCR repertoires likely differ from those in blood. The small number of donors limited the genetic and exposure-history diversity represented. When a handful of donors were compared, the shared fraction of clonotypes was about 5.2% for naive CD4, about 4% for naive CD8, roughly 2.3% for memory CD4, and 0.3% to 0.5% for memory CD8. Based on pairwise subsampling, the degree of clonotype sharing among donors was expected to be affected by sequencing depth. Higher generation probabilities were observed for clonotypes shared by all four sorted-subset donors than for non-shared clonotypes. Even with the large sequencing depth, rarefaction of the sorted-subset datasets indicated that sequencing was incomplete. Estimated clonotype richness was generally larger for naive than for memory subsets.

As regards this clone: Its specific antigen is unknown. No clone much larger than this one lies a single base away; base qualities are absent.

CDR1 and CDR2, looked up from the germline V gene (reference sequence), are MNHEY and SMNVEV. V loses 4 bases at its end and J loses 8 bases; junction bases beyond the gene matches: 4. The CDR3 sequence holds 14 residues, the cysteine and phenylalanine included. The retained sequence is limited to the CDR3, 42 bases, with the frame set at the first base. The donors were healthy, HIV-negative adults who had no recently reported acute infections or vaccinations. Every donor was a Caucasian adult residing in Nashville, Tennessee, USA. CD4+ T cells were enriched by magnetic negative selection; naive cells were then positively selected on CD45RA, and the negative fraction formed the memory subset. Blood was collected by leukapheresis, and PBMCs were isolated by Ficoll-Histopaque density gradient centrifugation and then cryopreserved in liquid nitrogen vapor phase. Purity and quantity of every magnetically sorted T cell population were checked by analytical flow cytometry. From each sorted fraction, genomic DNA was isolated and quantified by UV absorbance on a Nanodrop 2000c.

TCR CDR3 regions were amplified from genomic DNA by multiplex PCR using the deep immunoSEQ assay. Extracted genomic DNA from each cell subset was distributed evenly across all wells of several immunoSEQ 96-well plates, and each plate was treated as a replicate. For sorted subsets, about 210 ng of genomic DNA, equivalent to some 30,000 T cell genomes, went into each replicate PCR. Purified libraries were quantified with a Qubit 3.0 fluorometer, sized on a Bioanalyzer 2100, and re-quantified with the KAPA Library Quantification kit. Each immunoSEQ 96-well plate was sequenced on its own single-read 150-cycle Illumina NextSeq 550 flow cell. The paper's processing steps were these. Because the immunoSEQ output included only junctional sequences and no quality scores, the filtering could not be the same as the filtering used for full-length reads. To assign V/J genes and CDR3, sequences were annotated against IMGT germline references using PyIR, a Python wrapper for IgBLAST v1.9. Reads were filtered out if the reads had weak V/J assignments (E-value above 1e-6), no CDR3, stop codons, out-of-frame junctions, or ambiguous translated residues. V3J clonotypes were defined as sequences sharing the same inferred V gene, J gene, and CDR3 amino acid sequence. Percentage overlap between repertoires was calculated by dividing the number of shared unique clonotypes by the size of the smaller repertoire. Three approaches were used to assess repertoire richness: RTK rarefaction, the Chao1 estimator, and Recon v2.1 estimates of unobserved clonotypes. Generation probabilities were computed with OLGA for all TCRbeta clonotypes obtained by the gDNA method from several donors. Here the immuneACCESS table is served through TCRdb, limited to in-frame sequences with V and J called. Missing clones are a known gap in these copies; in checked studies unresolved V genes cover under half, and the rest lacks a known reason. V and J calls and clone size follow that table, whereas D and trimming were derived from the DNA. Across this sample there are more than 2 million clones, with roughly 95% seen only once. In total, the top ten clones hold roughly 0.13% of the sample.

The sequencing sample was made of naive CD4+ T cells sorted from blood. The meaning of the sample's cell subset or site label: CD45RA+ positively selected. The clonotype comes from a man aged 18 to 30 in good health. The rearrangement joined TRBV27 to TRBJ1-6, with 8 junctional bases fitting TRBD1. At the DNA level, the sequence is TGTGCCAGCAGTTGGGACAGGCAGGATTCACCCCTCCACTTT. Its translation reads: CASSWDRQDSPLHF.